This T cell receptor beta chain stems from a study of follicular helper T cells after annual influenza vaccination (dated by TCRdb to 2015 to 2018). Background on the whole study: After each seasonal influenza vaccination, blood was collected on days 0, 7 and 28. Samples from 2013-2014 were cryopreserved, whereas samples from about 2015 were processed immediately after collection. One week after vaccination, a second recruited cohort of 12 to 13 subjects (Table S1) displayed a similar ICOS+CD38+ cTfh response. Some subjects were followed across successive annual vaccinations spanning the 2013-2014, 2014-2015 and 2015-2016 seasons to study recall of cTfh clones. Six subjects had multi-year samples: four covered two vaccination seasons and two covered three seasons.

The library was generated by the immunoSEQ multiplex PCR assay. Adaptive Biotechnologies handled the TCRB amplification, library preparation, sequencing and preliminary bioinformatics at Survey level resolution. Concerning the study's data processing: Clonality was calculated in R as 1 minus normalized Shannon entropy, and the Gini index was computed with the R package ineq. Overlap score was the summed counts of shared sequences divided by total counts of all sequences in both compared samples. Fisher's exact test, with an assumed theoretical repertoire of 10^7 TCRB sequences, was used to assess the significance of shared clonotypes. This is the immuneACCESS table as TCRdb keeps it, with only in-frame sequences that have V and J called. A part of the clones is gone; compared with another copy, unresolved V genes explain less than half, and the rest is unexplained. The DNA gave D and trimming, while V, J and clone size come from that table. A total of under 15,000 clones appear in this sample, just under 80% of them only once. The ten most abundant clones make up 0.4% to 0.55% of the sample.

Study-wide conclusions, independent of this receptor: With successive annual vaccinations, a recurrent oligoclonal ICOS+CD38+ cTfh response was recalled, and this response contained tetramer and AIM influenza-specific clonotypes. Undersampling of the much larger non-cTfh compartments could not be excluded when assessing influenza clone enrichment. Because only 10-20% of the analyzed cells gave productive TCRB sequences, there was no way to sample rare clonotypes. Day 7 ICOS+CD38+ clones were most often found later in ICOS-CD38- cTfh, suggesting that subset may serve as a memory reservoir. ICOS+CD38+ cTfh clonality correlated with the frequency of that population, and its change correlated with the change in circulating plasmablast frequency.

Germline trimming: 4 bases from V, 8 bases from J; junction bases outside gene matches: 6. Including the terminal cysteine and phenylalanine, the CDR3 comprises 14 residues. The sequence is cut down to CDR3 DNA, 42 bases in frame from base 1. Looking up the germline V gene yields CDR1 SGHTA and CDR2 FQGNSA. In the case of this clone: The target of this receptor is not known. Qualities for individual bases were not recorded, and no much larger clone is one base off.

The time point label, as the study defines it: 2014-2015 season, pre-vaccination. Seasonal inactivated influenza vaccine (Fluvarix) was administered to adults, and sorted blood CD4 subsets were tracked by TCRB sequencing before and after vaccination. To be eligible, subjects had to live in the community and must not have received influenza vaccine in the previous 6 months. Influenza vaccine contraindications, substance abuse, HIV/AIDS, active malignancy, immunomodulatory medication and active illness such as respiratory infection were included among the exclusion criteria. Between roughly 35 and 110 mL of blood was sampled per time point. Either Ficoll-Paque PLUS or SepMate separation was used to isolate PBMC. As a non-Tfh comparison subset, CXCR5- memory CD4 T cells were sorted. Cell subsets were sorted from PBMC on a BD FACS Aria before DNA extraction.

This clonotype was sampled from an adult who received the influenza vaccine. Here the sequenced sample was CXCR5- memory CD4+ T cells sorted from blood, taken on the day of influenza vaccination. This sample's cell subset or site label indicates: CXCR5- memory CD4 T cells. The chain employs TRBV7-2 and TRBJ1-3, with 9 bases in between that match TRBD1. The CDR3 region reads CASSSRQGVDTIYF. The sequence in DNA is TGTGCCAGCAGCTCCCGACAGGGGGTGGACACCATATATTTT.